Following are 23 T cell receptor beta chains from one sample sequenced in a study of T cell changes during pregnancy in multiple sclerosis. Using immunoSEQ multiplex PCR, the repertoire was profiled, and TCRdb retains in-frame clones only, with some absent. This table has 100,000 or so clones, roughly nine tenths appearing once. Here the sequenced sample was peripheral blood, taken in the second trimester of pregnancy. Receptor source: a female donor with multiple sclerosis, enrolled in a pregnancy study.

The chain employs TRBV27 and TRBJ2-7; TRBD1 is a possible D gene (5 bases). The CDR3 is made up of 14 amino acids. Germline CDR1 MNHEY, CDR2 SMNVEV (reference sequence). The V and J ends lost 7 bases and 2 bases respectively, with 15 bases between them. CDR3 DNA: TGTGCCAGCAAGTTAACAGGAGATGCCTACGAGCAGTACTTC. It encodes CASKLTGDAYEQYF.

J is TRBJ2-5 and V is TRBV2; 13 bases fit TRBD2. Germline V gene lookup returns CDR1 SNHLY and CDR2 FYNNEI. The CDR3 totals 17 residues. J was trimmed by 5 bases and V by 8 bases; bases with no gene match: 14. CDR3 DNA sequence: TGTGCCAGCGGGGGGAGACTAGCGGGAGGACAGTTGGAGACCCAGTACTTC. Its protein is CASGGRLAGGQLETQYF.

The rearrangement links TRBV28 to TRBJ1-1, with D tentatively TRBD1 (6 bases). Deletions cut 8 bases from V and 1 base from J, with 17 bases between. This CDR3 region has 15 residues. Germline assignment: CDR1 MDHEN and CDR2 SYDVKM. CDR3: CASREQGVQNTEAFF. CDR3 in DNA: TGTGCCAGCCGTGAACAGGGAGTCCAGAACACTGAAGCTTTCTTT.

The chain recombines TRBV19 with TRBJ1-5, with a possible D match to TRBD1 (5 bases). CDR1 LNHDA and CDR2 SQIVND come from the germline V gene (reference sequence). Trimming removed 4 bases at V and 2 bases at J, with 15 bases between. CDR3 size: 16 residues. This chain's CDR3 is CASSTERWGGNQPQHF. CDR3 coding DNA: TGTGCCAGTAGTACTGAACGATGGGGGGGCAATCAGCCCCAGCATTTT.

The chain is built from TRBV7-3 and TRBJ1-3; possibly TRBD1 for D (6 bases). CDR1 and CDR2 from the germline V gene are SGHTA and FQGTGA. V was pared by 4 bases and J by 0 bases, with 28 bases between. The CDR3 has 21 residues. CDR3 amino acids: CASSSSGQTPAGPLSGNTIYF. CDR3 sequence (DNA): TGTGCCAGCAGCTCGTCCGGACAGACGCCCGCCGGCCCCCTCTCTGGAAACACCATATATTTT.

This chain uses TRBV25-1 with TRBJ1-5, with D tentatively TRBD1 (5 bases). V was cut by 6 bases and J by 0 bases, with 9 bases left in between. The CDR3 totals 14 residues. Germline V gives CDR1 MGHDK, CDR2 SYGVNS. The CDR3 DNA sequence: TGTGCCAGCAGCCCCGGGGGTAGCAATCAGCCCCAGCATTTT. Translated, it gives CASSPGGSNQPQHF.

V usage is TRBV2 and J usage is TRBJ1-1; D not certain. This CDR3 contains 13 residues. Trimming took 11 bases from V and 0 from J, leaving 13 bases between them. Germline CDR1 and CDR2: SNHLY and FYNNEI. The CDR3 loop reads CASSGNLNTEAFF. In nucleotides, the CDR3 is TGTGCCTCCTCGGGGAACTTGAACACTGAAGCTTTCTTT.

V is TRBV28 and J is TRBJ2-3; 9 bases are shared with TRBD1. Trimming removed 10 bases from V and 2 bases from J; junction bases left unmatched: 13. Germline lookup yields CDR1 MDHEN and CDR2 SYDVKM. The CDR3 is 16 amino acids. DNA of the CDR3: TGTGCCACCACAGGGGGCCCGAACCCCTCCACAGATACGCAGTATTTT. Protein sequence: CATTGGPNPSTDTQYF.

This chain links TRBV28 with TRBJ1-2; no clear D gene. This CDR3 has 14 residues. V lost 1 base, J lost 7 bases, and 13 bases lay in between. Germline lookup yields CDR1 MDHEN and CDR2 SYDVKM. The CDR3 DNA reads as TGTGCCAGCAGTTTATACGGGAGCTACAGTGGCTACACCTTC. This encodes CASSLYGSYSGYTF.

V gene TRBV7-3 combines with J gene TRBJ2-7; D ambiguous. This CDR3 has 13 amino acids. V was shortened by 2 bases and J by 2 bases, with 7 bases between the two germline ends. CDR1 is SGHTA and CDR2 is FQGTGA in the germline V gene. The CDR3 is CASSLGRTYEQYF. The DNA of the CDR3 is TGTGCCAGCAGCTTAGGCAGGACCTACGAGCAGTACTTC.

V and J are TRBV5-1 and TRBJ2-3; TRBD2 agrees at 11 bases. The CDR3 is made up of 17 amino acids. Germline CDR1 reads SGHRS; CDR2 reads YFSETQ. V lost 4 bases and J lost 2; bases outside the gene matches: 9. The CDR3 region is CASSRTSGLAVTDTQYF. CDR3 DNA: TGCGCCAGCAGCAGGACGTCGGGACTAGCGGTCACAGATACGCAGTATTTT.

The rearrangement joins TRBV28 to TRBJ1-1; no clear D. This CDR3 spans 15 amino acids. V was pared by 7 bases and J by 8 bases, with 23 bases between. CDR1 and CDR2 (germline): MDHEN, SYDVKM. This CDR3 reads CASNSLGSGFQEAFF. For the CDR3, the DNA is TGTGCCAGCAACAGTTTAGGTTCAGGATTCCAGGAAGCTTTCTTT.

This rearrangement joins TRBV28 to TRBJ2-3; D is perhaps TRBD1 (6 bases). Germline CDR1 MDHEN, CDR2 SYDVKM. Trimming pared 6 bases from V and 4 bases from J, leaving 14 bases between. The CDR3 contains 14 residues. The CDR3, as DNA: TGTGCCAGCAGCCCAGACAGGACCGCAGATACGCAGTATTTT. Translated: CASSPDRTADTQYF. Variable domain in full (rest from reference TRBV28 and TRBJ2-3): DVKVTQSSRYLVKRTGEKVFLECVQDMDHENMFWYRQDPGLGLRLIYFSYDVKMKEKGDIPEGYSVSREKKERFSLILESASTNQTSMYLCASSPDRTADTQYFGPGTRLTVL.

The rearrangement links TRBV19 to TRBJ2-7; 8 bases align to TRBD2. With 3 bases clipped from V and 3 bases from J, the junction kept 7 bases outside the gene matches. The CDR3 extends over 15 amino acids. CDR1 is LNHDA, CDR2 SQIVND, per germline (reference sequence). The DNA for the CDR3 is TGTGCCAGTAGTATGGGACTAGTTTTTAACTACGAGCAGTACTTC. Protein product: CASSMGLVFNYEQYF.

The J gene is TRBJ1-1, the V gene TRBV5-1; 7 bases are shared with TRBD1. V was pared by 4 bases and J by 1 base, with 7 bases of the junction left unmatched. The germline V gene encodes CDR1 SGHRS and CDR2 YFSETQ. The CDR3 contains 15 residues. The CDR3 region has the DNA TGCGCCAGCAGCCTTAGACAGGGTACGAACACTGAAGCTTTCTTT. It translates to CASSLRQGTNTEAFF. The variable domain in full, completed from reference TRBV5-1 and TRBJ1-1, reads KAGVTQTPRYLIKTRGQQVTLSCSPISGHRSVSWYQQTPGQGLQFLFEYFSETQRNKGNFPGRFSGRQFSNSRSEMNVSTLELGDSALYLCASSLRQGTNTEAFFGQGTRLTVV.

This clone was observed a handful of times. The chain uses TRBV2 and TRBJ2-5; TRBD2 matches 8 bases. The CDR3 runs to 15 residues. CDR1 and CDR2 (germline): SNHLY, FYNNEI. The J segment lost 7 bases and the V segment lost 4 bases, leaving 11 bases of the junction unmatched. The CDR3 loop is CASSAHGLAAGTQYF. The CDR3, as DNA: TGTGCCAGCAGTGCTCACGGACTAGCCGCGGGGACCCAGTACTTC. Full variable domain (rest looked up from reference TRBV2 and TRBJ2-5): EPEVTQTPSHQVTQMGQEVILRCVPISNHLYFYWYRQILGQKVEFLVSFYNNEISEKSEIFDDQFSVERPDGSNFTLKIRSTKLEDSAMYFCASSAHGLAAGTQYFGPGTRLLVL.

This chain uses TRBV19 with TRBJ1-2; 7 positions match TRBD1. Per germline, CDR1 LNHDA and CDR2 SQIVND (reference sequence). V dropped 6 bases and J dropped 8; count of bases not matched to a gene: 15. The CDR3 sequence is 15 residues long. The CDR3 is CASSQDRDLGGGYTF. CDR3 sequence (DNA): TGTGCCAGTAGCCAAGACAGGGACCTCGGCGGGGGCTACACCTTC.

J is TRBJ2-5 and V is TRBV5-1; TRBD2 aligns across 8 bases. The DNA end lines up better with TRBJ2-7; the J call may be wrong. Germline-derived CDR1 and CDR2 are SGHRS and YFSETQ. The CDR3 loop spans 17 amino acids. CDR3 sequence: CASSLVVTGRETYEQYF. Written as DNA, the CDR3 is TGCGCCAGCAGCTTGGTTGTTACCGGGAGGGAGACGTACGAGCAGTACTTC.

This clone was counted a few times. The chain uses TRBV10-1 and TRBJ2-1, with D perhaps TRBD2 (6 bases). Germline V gene lookup returns CDR1 WNHNN and CDR2 SYGVQD (reference sequence). The CDR3 has 16 amino acids. Trimming stripped 2 bases from V and 6 bases from J, with 17 bases between. The CDR3 DNA reads TGCGCCAGCAGTGAGATTAACAGACTAGACCGCAATGAGCAGTTCTTC. This translates into CASSEINRLDRNEQFF.

This clone was observed a single time. The genes are TRBV10-3 and TRBJ1-1, with 8 positions matching TRBD1. The CDR3 has 13 residues. CDR1 is ENHRY and CDR2 is SYGVKD in the germline V gene. J gave up 1 base and V 6 bases, and 1 base lay outside the gene matches. The CDR3 region has the DNA TGTGCCATCAGAGACAGGGGGAACACTGAAGCTTTCTTT. Translated, it gives CAIRDRGNTEAFF.

This chain joins TRBV5-1 and TRBJ2-3; weak D call: TRBD1 (5 bases). The V end was cut by 5 bases, the J end by 5 bases, with 15 bases between. Germline lookup yields CDR1 SGHRS and CDR2 YFSETQ. The CDR3 length is 14 residues. In nucleotides, the CDR3 is TGCGCCAGCAGTCCTAGGACACCTGGAGATACGCAGTATTTT. Amino acids: CASSPRTPGDTQYF.

The J gene is TRBJ2-7, the V gene TRBV19; TRBD1 matches at 8 bases. Germline CDR1 reads LNHDA; CDR2 reads SQIVND (reference sequence). This CDR3 spans 14 amino acids. V lost 6 bases, J lost 4 bases, and 8 bases stayed unmatched. CDR3 coding DNA: TGTGCCAGTAGCCGGGACAGGTTCCTATACGAGCAGTACTTC. Its translation: CASSRDRFLYEQYF.

The chain joins TRBV10-2 to TRBJ2-7, with D tentatively TRBD2 (7 bases). Trimming left V 5 bases short and J 4 bases short, with 15 bases between. This CDR3 region has 14 residues. Germline CDR1 and CDR2: WSHSY and SAAADI. The CDR3: CASSYAGAQYEQYF. As DNA, the CDR3 is TGCGCCAGCAGTTACGCGGGGGCTCAATACGAGCAGTACTTC.